The 13 T cell receptor beta chains in this list originate from one sample, sequenced in a study of blood T cells in healthy people across ages. A second PCR, run for roughly 7 to 12 cycles, used a sample-barcoded 5' primer plus a J-beta primer mix. TCRdb re-called the 5' RACE reads through MiXCR, storing one row per CDR3 protein. In the table there are about 780,000 distinct CDR3 sequences, around a quarter of which are singletons. This sample was shared with a second study, whose subject was T cells of mothers and their children.

Material: blood. All receptors come from a boy between 10 and 17 years old in good health.

CDR3 in amino acids: CASSPGHFEIGELFF. DNA of the CDR3: TGTGCCAGCAGCCCGGGACACTTTGAAATCGGGGAGCTGTTTTTT. The chain links TRBV6-1 to TRBJ2-2; possibly TRBD1 for D (6 bases). CDR1 and CDR2 (germline): MNHNS, SASEGT. V was pared by 6 bases and J by 7 bases, with 18 bases between. This CDR3 is built from 15 residues.

This clonotype was counted ten times or more. This chain joins TRBV28 and TRBJ2-3, with 7 bases identical to TRBD2. CDR1 and CDR2 from the germline V gene are MDHEN and SYDVKM. Germline trimming cut 4 bases from V and 4 bases from J; bases unmatched to any gene: 5. The CDR3 runs to 14 residues. The CDR3 region has the DNA TGTGCCAGCAGTTGGGCGGGGGATCCAGATACGCAGTATTTT. It codes for CASSWAGDPDTQYF.

The V gene is TRBV30, the J gene TRBJ1-4, with a weak D call TRBD1 (6 bases). V shed 8 bases and J shed 3 bases, with 10 bases lying between them. The CDR3 covers 12 residues. CDR1 is GTSNPN, CDR2 SVGIG, per germline (reference sequence). CDR3 sequence: CAQRGSNEKLFF. Written as DNA, the CDR3 is TGTGCCCAGAGGGGGTCTAATGAAAAACTGTTTTTT. Drawing the rest from reference TRBV30 and TRBJ1-4, the complete variable domain is SQTIHQWPATLVQPVGSPLSLECTVEGTSNPNLYWYRQAAGRGLQLLFYSVGIGQISSEVPQNLSASRPQDRQFILSSKKLLLSDSGFYLCAQRGSNEKLFFGSGTQLSVL.

This clonotype turned up a few times. The V call is TRBV10-1, the J call TRBJ2-7; 12 bases map to TRBD1. V gave up 3 bases and J gave up 6 bases; unmatched junction bases: 3. This CDR3 comprises 14 residues. CDR1 is WNHNN, CDR2 SYGVQD, per germline (reference sequence). The CDR3 region has the DNA TGCGCCAGCAGTGACGGGACAGGGGGCTTCGAGCAGTACTTC. Encoded protein: CASSDGTGGFEQYF.

V usage is TRBV30 and J usage is TRBJ2-4; 12 bases agree with TRBD2. V was clipped by 5 bases and J by 5 bases; unmatched bases: 4. CDR3 length equals 14 residues. Germline lookup yields CDR1 GTSNPN and CDR2 SVGIG (reference sequence). As DNA, the CDR3 is TGTGCCTGGGGACTAGCGGGGTCCCAAAACATTCAGTACTTC. Protein product: CAWGLAGSQNIQYF.

This clonotype showed up just a few times. The CDR3 here is CASSRGGDREETQYF. The CDR3 DNA reads as TGTGCCAGCAGCCGGGGCGGGGACAGGGAAGAGACCCAGTACTTC. The V call is TRBV28, the J call TRBJ2-5, with 9 bases matching TRBD1. With V trimmed by 6 bases and J by 3 bases, 8 bases remained unmatched. The CDR3 spans 15 residues. The germline V gene has CDR1 MDHEN and CDR2 SYDVKM.

This clonotype was picked up a small number of times. The junction shows a germline mismatch at one end, possibly a read error. The chain has TRBV18 and TRBJ2-5; possibly TRBD1 for D (6 bases). Germline V CDR1 and CDR2: KGHSH, LQKENI. This CDR3 has 13 residues. The CDR3 DNA follows: TGTGCCGGCTCACCAGGGGAGAGTGAGACCCAGTACTTC. This gives the protein CAGSPGESETQYF.

The chain recombines TRBV3-1 with TRBJ2-2; no definite D call. Germline V gene sequence: CDR1 LGHDT, CDR2 YNNKEL (reference sequence). There are 16 residues in the CDR3. V lost 3 bases to trimming and J lost 5 bases, with 16 bases between them. CDR3 coding DNA: TGTGCCAGCAGCCAGGCGGCCTACCTTGAAACCGGGGAGCTGTTTTTT. Residues: CASSQAAYLETGELFF. The variable domain in full, with the rest retrieved from reference TRBV3-1 and TRBJ2-2, is DTAVSQTPKYLVTQMGNDKSIKCEQNLGHDTMYWYKQDSKKFLKIMFSYNNKELIINETVPNRFSPKSPDKAHLNLHINSLELGDSAVYFCASSQAAYLETGELFFGEGSRLTVL.

This clonotype was counted only a few times. The rearrangement links TRBV12-3 or TRBV12-4 to TRBJ2-5; D remains ambiguous. The J call is doubtful: the DNA matches TRBJ2-7 better. The CDR3 runs to 14 residues. In DNA, the CDR3 is TGTGCCAGCAGTTTAAACGACTTCTCCTACGAGCAGTACTTC. Its protein is CASSLNDFSYEQYF.

This clonotype was picked up a small number of times. The rearrangement uses TRBV5-1 and TRBJ2-7; possible D gene TRBD2, 7 bases. This CDR3 is 18 amino acids long. The V gene's germline CDR1 is SGHRS and CDR2 YFSETQ. Trimming took off 6 bases at V and 0 bases at J, with 25 bases between the two ends. The CDR3, as DNA: TGCGCCAGCAAGCGGGGTAGTAATAGGGGGGACGTCTCCTACGAGCAGTACTTC. Its protein is CASKRGSNRGDVSYEQYF.

The chain is built from TRBV5-1 and TRBJ2-5; D may match TRBD1 or TRBD2 (5 bases each). Germline-derived CDR1 and CDR2 are SGHRS and YFSETQ. The CDR3 covers 14 residues. Trimming cost V 2 bases and J 5 bases, with 13 bases left between them. CDR3 DNA sequence: TGCGCCAGCAGCTTCGGGACCTCCCCGGAGACCCAGTACTTC. Its translation: CASSFGTSPETQYF.

On this clonotype itself: A far larger clone is one base from this, pointing to a likely read error. The rearrangement links TRBV7-3 to TRBJ1-1; D not resolved. CDR1 is SGHTA and CDR2 is FQGTGA in the germline V gene. The CDR3 covers 13 residues. The CDR3 loop is CASSLLGNIEAFF. The CDR3 coding sequence is TGTGCCAGCAGCTTATTGGGGAACATTGAAGCTTTCTTT.

This clonotype occurred a few times. The chain joins TRBV7-9 to TRBJ2-1; 16 bases align to TRBD2. The trim removed 5 bases at V and 4 bases at J, leaving 5 bases unmatched. Germline CDR1 is SEHNR and CDR2 is FQNEAQ (reference sequence). The CDR3 is 17 amino acids. The CDR3 loop is CASSPGLAGGLYNEQFF. CDR3 sequence (DNA): TGTGCCAGCAGCCCGGGACTAGCGGGGGGGTTGTACAATGAGCAGTTCTTC.